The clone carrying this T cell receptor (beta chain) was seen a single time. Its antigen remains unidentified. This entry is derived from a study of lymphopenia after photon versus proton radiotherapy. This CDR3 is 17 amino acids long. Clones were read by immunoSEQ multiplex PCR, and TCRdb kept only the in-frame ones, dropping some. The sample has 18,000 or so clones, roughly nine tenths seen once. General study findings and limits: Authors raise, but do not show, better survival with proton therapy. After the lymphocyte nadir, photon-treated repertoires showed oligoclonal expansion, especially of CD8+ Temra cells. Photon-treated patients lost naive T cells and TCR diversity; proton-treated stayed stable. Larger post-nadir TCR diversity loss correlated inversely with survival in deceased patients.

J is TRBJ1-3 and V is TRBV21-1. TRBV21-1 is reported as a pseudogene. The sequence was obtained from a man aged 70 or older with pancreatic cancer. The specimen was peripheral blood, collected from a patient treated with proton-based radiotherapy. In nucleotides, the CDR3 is TGTGCCAGCATAGCTCAAGCTCAACACGGCTCTGGAAACACCATATATTTT. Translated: CASIAQAQHGSGNTIYF.